This TCR beta chain comes out of a study of T cell repertoires in cytomegalovirus infection. As for the study in general: Public TCR beta signatures marked donors with CMV infection and the matching HLA.

A note on this clonotype: Its antigen is not known.

CDR1 is PRHDT and CDR2 is FYEKMQ in the germline V gene (reference sequence). The CDR3 is 14 amino acids. Trimming shortened V by 4 bases and J by 2 bases, and 12 bases separated the two germline ends. TCRdb used MiXCR to reprocess the reads, holding one entry per CDR3 protein. This table holds 650,000 to 900,000 distinct CDR3 sequences, over 25% found once. Specimen: cultured CD8+ T cells from PBMCs, collected from culture after CMV antigen stimulation. The chain combines TRBV13 with TRBJ2-7; TRBD1 or TRBD2 may be the D gene (5 bases each). The TCR was taken from a human donor in good health (CMV status not recorded). Some clones in this sample may be carry-over from other donors' samples. The CDR3 is CASSSRDETYEQYF. CDR3 DNA: TGTGCCAGCAGCTCCCGGGACGAGACCTACGAGCAGTACTTC.